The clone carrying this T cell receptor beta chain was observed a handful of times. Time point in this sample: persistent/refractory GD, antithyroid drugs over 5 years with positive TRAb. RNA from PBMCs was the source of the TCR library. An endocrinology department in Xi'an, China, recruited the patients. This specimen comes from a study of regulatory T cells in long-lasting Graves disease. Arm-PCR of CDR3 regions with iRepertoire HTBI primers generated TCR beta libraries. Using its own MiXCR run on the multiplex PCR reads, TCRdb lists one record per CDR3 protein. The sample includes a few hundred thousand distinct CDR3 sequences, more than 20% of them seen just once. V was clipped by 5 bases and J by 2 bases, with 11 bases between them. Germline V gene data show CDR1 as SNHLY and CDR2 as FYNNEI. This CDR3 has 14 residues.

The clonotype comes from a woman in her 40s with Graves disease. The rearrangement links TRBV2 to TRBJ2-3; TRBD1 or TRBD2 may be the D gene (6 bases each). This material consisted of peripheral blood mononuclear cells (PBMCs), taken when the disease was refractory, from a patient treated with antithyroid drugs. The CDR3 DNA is TGTGCCAGCAGTCGCGGGACATCCACAGATACGCAGTATTTT. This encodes CASSRGTSTDTQYF.